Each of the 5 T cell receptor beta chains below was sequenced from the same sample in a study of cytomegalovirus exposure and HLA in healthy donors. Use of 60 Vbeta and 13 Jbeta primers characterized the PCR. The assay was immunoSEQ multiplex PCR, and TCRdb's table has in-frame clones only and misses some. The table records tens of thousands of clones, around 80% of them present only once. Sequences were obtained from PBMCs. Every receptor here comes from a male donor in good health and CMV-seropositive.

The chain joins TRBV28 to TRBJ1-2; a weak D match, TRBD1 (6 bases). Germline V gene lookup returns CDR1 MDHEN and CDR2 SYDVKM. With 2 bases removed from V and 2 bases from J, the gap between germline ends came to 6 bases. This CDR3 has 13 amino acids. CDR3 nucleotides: TGTGCCAGCAGTTTACAGGGGAACTATGGCTACACCTTC. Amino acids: CASSLQGNYGYTF.

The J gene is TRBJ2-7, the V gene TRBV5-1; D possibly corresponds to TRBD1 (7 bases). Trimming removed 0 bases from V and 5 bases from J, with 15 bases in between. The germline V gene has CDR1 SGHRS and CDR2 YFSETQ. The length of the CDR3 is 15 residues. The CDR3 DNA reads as TGCGCCAGCAGCTTGGCTGGAGGGGGCGGCCACGAGCAGTACTTC. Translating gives CASSLAGGGGHEQYF.

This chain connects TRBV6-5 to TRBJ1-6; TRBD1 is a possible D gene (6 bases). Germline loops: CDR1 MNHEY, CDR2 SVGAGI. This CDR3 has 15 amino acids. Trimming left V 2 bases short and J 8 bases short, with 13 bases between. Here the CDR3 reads CASSYAQGRDSPLHF. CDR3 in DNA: TGTGCCAGCAGTTACGCACAGGGACGTGATTCACCCCTCCACTTT.

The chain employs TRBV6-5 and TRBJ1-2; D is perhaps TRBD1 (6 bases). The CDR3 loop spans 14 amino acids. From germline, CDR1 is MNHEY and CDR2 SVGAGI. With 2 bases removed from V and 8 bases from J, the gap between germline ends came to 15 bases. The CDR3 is CASSYLDRSYGYTF. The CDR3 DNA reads TGTGCCAGCAGTTACCTCGACAGGTCCTACGGCTACACCTTC.

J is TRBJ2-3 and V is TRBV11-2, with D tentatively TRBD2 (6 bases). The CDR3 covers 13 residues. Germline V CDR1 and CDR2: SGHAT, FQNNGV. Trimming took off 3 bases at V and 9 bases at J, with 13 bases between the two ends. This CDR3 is CASSFINSGTQYF. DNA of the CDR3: TGTGCCAGCAGCTTTATTAATAGCGGAACGCAGTATTTT.